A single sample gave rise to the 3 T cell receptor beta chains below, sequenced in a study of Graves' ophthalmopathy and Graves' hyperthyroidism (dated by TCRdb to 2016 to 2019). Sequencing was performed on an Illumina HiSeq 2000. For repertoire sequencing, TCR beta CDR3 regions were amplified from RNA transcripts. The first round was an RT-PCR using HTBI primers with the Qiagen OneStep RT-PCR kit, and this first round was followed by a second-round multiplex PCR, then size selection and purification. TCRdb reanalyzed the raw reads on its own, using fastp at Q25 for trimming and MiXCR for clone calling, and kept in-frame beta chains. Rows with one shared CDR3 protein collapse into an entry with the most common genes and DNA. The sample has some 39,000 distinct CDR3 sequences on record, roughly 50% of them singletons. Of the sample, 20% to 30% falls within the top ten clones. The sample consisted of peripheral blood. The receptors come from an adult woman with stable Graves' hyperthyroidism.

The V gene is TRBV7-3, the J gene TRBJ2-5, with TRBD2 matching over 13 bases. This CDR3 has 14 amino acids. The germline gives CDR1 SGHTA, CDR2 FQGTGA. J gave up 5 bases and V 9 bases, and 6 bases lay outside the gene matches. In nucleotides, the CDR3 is TGTGCCAGTAGACTAGCGGGAGGCGGTGAGACCCAGTACTTC. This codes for CASRLAGGGETQYF. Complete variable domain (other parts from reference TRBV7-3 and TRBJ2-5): GAGVSQTPSNKVTEKGKYVELRCDPISGHTALYWYRQSLGQGPEFLIYFQGTGAADDSGLPNDRFFAVRPEGSVSTLKIQRTERGDSAVYLCASRLAGGGETQYFGPGTRLLVL.

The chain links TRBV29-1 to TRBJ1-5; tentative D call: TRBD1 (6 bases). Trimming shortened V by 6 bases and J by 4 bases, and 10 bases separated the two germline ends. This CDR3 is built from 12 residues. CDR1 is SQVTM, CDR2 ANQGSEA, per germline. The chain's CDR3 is CSVAGANQPQHF. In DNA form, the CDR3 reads TGCAGCGTAGCAGGGGCAAATCAGCCCCAGCATTTT. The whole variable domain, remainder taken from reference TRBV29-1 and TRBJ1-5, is SAVISQKPSRDICQRGTSLTIQCQVDSQVTMMFWYRQQPGQSLTLIATANQGSEATYESGFVIDKFPISRPNLTFSTLTVSNMSPEDSSIYLCSVAGANQPQHFGDGTRLSIL.

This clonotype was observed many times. For the CDR3, the DNA is TGTGCCTGGACGCGGGACACTACCTACGAGCAGTACTTC. Its translation: CAWTRDTTYEQYF. V gene TRBV30 combines with J gene TRBJ2-7; TRBD1 or TRBD2 may be the D gene (6 bases each). The CDR3 length is 13 residues. Trimming removed 4 bases at V and 2 bases at J, with 12 bases between. Germline CDR1 is GTSNPN and CDR2 is SVGIG (reference sequence).